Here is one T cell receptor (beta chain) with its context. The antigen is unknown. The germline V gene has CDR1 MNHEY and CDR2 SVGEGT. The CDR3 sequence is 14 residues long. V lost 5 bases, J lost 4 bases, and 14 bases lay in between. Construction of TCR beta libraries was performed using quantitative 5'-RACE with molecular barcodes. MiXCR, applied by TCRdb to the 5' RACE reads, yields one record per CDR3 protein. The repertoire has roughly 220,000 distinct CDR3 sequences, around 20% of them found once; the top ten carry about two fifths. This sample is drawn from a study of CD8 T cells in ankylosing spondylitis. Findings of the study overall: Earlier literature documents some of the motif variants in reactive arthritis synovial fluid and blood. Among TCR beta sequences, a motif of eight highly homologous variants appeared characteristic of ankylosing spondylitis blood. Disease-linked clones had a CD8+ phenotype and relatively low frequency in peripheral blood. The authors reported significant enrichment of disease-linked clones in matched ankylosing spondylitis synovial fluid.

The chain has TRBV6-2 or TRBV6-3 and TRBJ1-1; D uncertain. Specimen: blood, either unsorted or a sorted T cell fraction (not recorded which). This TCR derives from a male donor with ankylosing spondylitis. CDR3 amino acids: CASSPLKVGTEAFF. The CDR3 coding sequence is TGTGCCAGCAGTCCCTTGAAGGTTGGCACTGAAGCTTTCTTT.